This entry describes one TCR beta chain. Original handling: Scientists estimated how many nucleated cells there were by amplifying reference gene primers. Clones were read by immunoSEQ multiplex PCR, and TCRdb kept only the in-frame ones, dropping some. V, J and clone size derive from that table, while D and trimming were established from the DNA sequence. This sample has 150,000 to 200,000 clones; approximately 81% occur once, and the top ten carry roughly 20%. Seattle patient enrollment occurred during active infection, with longitudinal follow-up thereafter. The record originates from a study of blood T cell repertoires in COVID-19. Study-level background: The origin of the acute and convalescent COVID-19 samples was the United States, Italy and Spain. In each case, the material was cDNA or gDNA derived from T cells, B-cell-depleted T cells, or PBMCs.

CDR3 length equals 16 residues. Per germline, CDR1 SGHVS and CDR2 FNYEAQ. V was pared by 5 bases and J by 5 bases, with 19 bases between. The V and J genes are TRBV7-6 and TRBJ2-1; TRBD2 might be the D (6 bases). The sample was peripheral blood. The sequence was obtained from a person aged 65 to 85 with COVID-19, enrolled during active disease. The CDR3 region is CASSHAGQVGNNEQFF. CDR3 nucleotides: TGTGCCAGCAGCCACGCGGGGCAAGTCGGGAACAATGAGCAGTTCTTC.